These 15 T cell receptor beta chains came from one sample sequenced in a study of breast tumors, draining lymph nodes, adjacent tissues. TCRdb redid the calling of the multiplex PCR reads with MiXCR, one entry per CDR3 protein. The sample consists of some 25,000 distinct CDR3 sequences, approximately 23% of them appearing once. The specimen was breast tumor tissue. The source is a female donor with breast cancer. Some clones in this sample may be carry-over from other donors' samples.

This clonotype was detected ten times or more. V usage is TRBV4-2 and J usage is TRBJ1-2, with D hard to call. Trimming left V 2 bases short and J 3 bases short, with 13 bases between. CDR1 is LGHNA and CDR2 is YNFKEQ in the germline V gene. There are 15 residues in the CDR3. CDR3 in amino acids: CASSQKRDWDYGYTF. The CDR3, as DNA: TGTGCCAGCAGCCAAAAAAGGGATTGGGACTATGGCTACACCTTC.

This clonotype was observed many times. This chain joins TRBV6-1 and TRBJ1-5; 7 bases line up with TRBD1. V lost 3 bases and J lost 6; bases outside the gene matches: 2. The CDR3 is 13 amino acids. CDR1 and CDR2 (germline): MNHNS, SASEGT. The DNA of the CDR3 is TGTGCCAGCAGTGAGACAGGGTCTCAGCCCCAGCATTTT. This encodes CASSETGSQPQHF.

The chain uses TRBV20-1 and TRBJ2-7; unclear D gene. Germline-derived CDR1 and CDR2 are DFQATT and SNEGSKA (reference sequence). V was pared by 4 bases and J by 2 bases, with 18 bases between. The CDR3 contains 15 residues. CDR3 amino acids: CSATIWADVPYEQYF. DNA for the CDR3: TGCAGTGCTACCATATGGGCGGATGTACCCTACGAGCAGTACTTC.

This clonotype has ten or more counts. The chain employs TRBV25-1 and TRBJ2-3; 9 bases match TRBD1. The trim removed 6 bases at V and 1 base at J, leaving 2 bases unmatched. Germline assignment: CDR1 MGHDK and CDR2 SYGVNS. This CDR3 is 14 amino acids long. This CDR3 reads CASRRTGGTDTQYF. The CDR3 nucleotides read TGTGCCAGCAGAAGGACAGGGGGCACAGATACGCAGTATTTT.

This clonotype was recorded at least ten times. The chain recombines TRBV9 with TRBJ2-2; tentatively, D is TRBD2 (5 bases). The CDR3 totals 12 residues. The germline V gene encodes CDR1 SGDLS and CDR2 YYNGEE. Trimming pared 4 bases from V and 8 bases from J, leaving 9 bases between. Here the CDR3 DNA reads TGTGCCAGCAGCCCCCGGACTGGGGAGCTGTTTTTT. This sequence encodes CASSPRTGELFF.

The chain links TRBV7-9 to TRBJ1-1; 8 bases agree with TRBD1. Germline CDR1 SEHNR, CDR2 FQNEAQ (reference sequence). The CDR3 has 19 amino acids. Losses at the gene ends were 5 bases for V and 0 bases for J; bases not matched to a gene: 17. CDR3 DNA sequence: TGTGCCAGCAGCCCCGCAGTGGCAGGGGGCGGAGGAGTGAACACTGAAGCTTTCTTT. Its translation is CASSPAVAGGGGVNTEAFF.

This clonotype was observed many times. The V gene is TRBV10-3, the J gene TRBJ2-1; 7 nucleotides line up with TRBD1. Germline lookup yields CDR1 ENHRY and CDR2 SYGVKD. V lost 4 bases to trimming and J lost 5 bases; unmatched junction nucleotides: 8. CDR3 length: 15 residues. The CDR3 is CAISGLGDRDNEQFF. Written as DNA, the CDR3 is TGTGCCATCAGTGGCCTTGGGGACAGAGACAATGAGCAGTTCTTC.

This clonotype was observed many times. The chain recombines TRBV30 with TRBJ2-7; no clear D. This CDR3 has 14 residues. Between the trimmed V and J ends, which lost 0 bases and 5 bases, there was a span of 14 bases. Germline loops: CDR1 GTSNPN, CDR2 SVGIG (reference sequence). CDR3 sequence: CAWSVRLVNHEQYF. The CDR3 coding sequence is TGTGCCTGGAGTGTACGCCTAGTGAATCACGAGCAGTACTTC.

By frequency in the sample, this clonotype is medium-sized. The chain has TRBV6-2 or TRBV6-3 and TRBJ2-7; D gene unclear. This CDR3 spans 12 amino acids. Deletions cut 1 base from V and 5 bases from J, with 6 bases between. CDR1 is MNHEY, CDR2 SVGEGT, per germline. CDR3 loop: CASSYWVHEQYF. DNA of the CDR3: TGTGCCAGCAGTTACTGGGTCCACGAGCAGTACTTC.

Within the sample, this clonotype is medium-sized. V and J are TRBV4-1 and TRBJ2-7; 10 nucleotides align to TRBD2. The CDR3 has 18 residues. The germline CDR1 and CDR2 sequences are MGHRA and YSYEKL. J was trimmed by 5 bases and V by 0 bases; bases with no gene match: 13. CDR3 sequence: CASSQDPGGSGRANEQYF. The CDR3 region has the DNA TGCGCCAGCAGCCAAGACCCTGGTGGGAGCGGGAGGGCCAACGAGCAGTACTTC.

This clonotype was counted at least ten times. The DNA of the CDR3 is TGTGCCAGCAGCGTCAGGGGCGATCAGCCCCAGCATTTT. Translating gives CASSVRGDQPQHF. The gene calls are TRBV9 and TRBJ1-5, with D tentatively TRBD1 (6 bases). Trimming took off 2 bases at V and 5 bases at J, with 8 bases between the two ends. The CDR3 extends over 13 amino acids. Germline V lookup: CDR1 SGDLS, CDR2 YYNGEE.

This clonotype was detected many times. The CDR3 region has the DNA TGTGCCAGCAGTTCCGGACTAGCTTTCGAGCAGTACTTC. Amino acid sequence: CASSSGLAFEQYF. The rearrangement joins TRBV11-2 to TRBJ2-7; 8 nucleotides agree with TRBD2. The germline CDR1 and CDR2 sequences are SGHAT and FQNNGV. This CDR3 is 13 amino acids long. The trim removed 6 bases at V and 6 bases at J, leaving 7 bases unmatched.

This clonotype was recorded at least ten times. The V call is TRBV4-1, the J call TRBJ2-7; TRBD2 aligns across 7 bases. CDR1 MGHRA and CDR2 YSYEKL come from the germline V gene. The V gene end was trimmed by 1 base and the J gene end by 4 bases; junction bases not matched to a gene: 10. The CDR3 contains 16 residues. CDR3 bases: TGCGCCAGCAGCCAAGTAATTTCGGGACTACTATACGAGCAGTACTTC. Residues: CASSQVISGLLYEQYF.

V usage is TRBV6-5 and J usage is TRBJ2-1, with 14 bases fitting TRBD2. The germline V gene has CDR1 MNHEY and CDR2 SVGAGI. This CDR3 is built from 17 residues. With V trimmed by 5 bases and J by 1 base, 4 bases remained unmatched. CDR3 in amino acids: CASSHRTSGRSYNEQFF. CDR3 DNA: TGTGCCAGCAGTCATCGGACTAGCGGGAGGTCCTACAATGAGCAGTTCTTC.

This clonotype was seen ten or more times. The CDR3 DNA reads as TGTGCCAGCAGTGTTCGGACTGTAGGGAGAGGGGAGACCCAGTACTTC. Residues: CASSVRTVGRGETQYF. The V gene is TRBV2, the J gene TRBJ2-5, with a weak D call TRBD2 (5 bases). V was trimmed by 4 bases and J by 5 bases, leaving 20 bases between them. The CDR3 contains 16 residues. Germline CDR1 is SNHLY and CDR2 is FYNNEI.